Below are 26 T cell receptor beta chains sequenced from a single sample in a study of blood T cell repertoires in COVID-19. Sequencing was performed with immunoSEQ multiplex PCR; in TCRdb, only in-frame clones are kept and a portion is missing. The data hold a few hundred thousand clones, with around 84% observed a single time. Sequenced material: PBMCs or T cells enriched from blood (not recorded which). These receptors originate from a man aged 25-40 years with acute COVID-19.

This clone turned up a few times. The CDR3 sequence is CASSLSGSRTETIYF. CDR3 DNA sequence: TGCGCCAGCAGCCTATCAGGATCCCGGACAGAGACCATATATTTT. The V and J genes are TRBV5-1 and TRBJ1-3; D may be TRBD1 (6 bases). V lost 4 bases and J 10 bases, leaving 21 bases between the germline ends. Germline CDR1 and CDR2: SGHRS and YFSETQ. This CDR3 is built from 15 residues.

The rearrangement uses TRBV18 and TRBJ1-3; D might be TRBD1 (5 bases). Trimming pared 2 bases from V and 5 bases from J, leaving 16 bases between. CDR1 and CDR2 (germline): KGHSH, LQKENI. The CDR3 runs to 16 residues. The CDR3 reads CASSPAKETARNTIYF. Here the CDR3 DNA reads TGTGCCAGCTCACCAGCGAAGGAGACAGCACGAAACACCATATATTTT.

The CDR3 protein is CASSVPKGGNTEAFF. In nucleotides, the CDR3 is TGTGCCAGCAGTGTGCCAAAGGGAGGGAACACTGAAGCTTTCTTT. The chain recombines TRBV2 with TRBJ1-1; unclear D gene. The CDR3 sequence is 15 residues long. Trimming removed 4 bases from V and 1 base from J, with 13 bases in between. Per germline, CDR1 SNHLY and CDR2 FYNNEI.

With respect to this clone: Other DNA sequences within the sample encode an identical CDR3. In DNA form, the CDR3 reads TGTGCCAGCCGGGGGGACTCCTACGAGCAGTACTTC. Amino acids: CASRGDSYEQYF. This chain joins TRBV2 and TRBJ2-7, with 7 bases aligning to TRBD2. CDR1 and CDR2 from the germline V gene are SNHLY and FYNNEI. V trimming: 8 bases; J trimming: 0 bases; junction bases outside the gene matches: 1. This CDR3 region has 12 residues. The variable domain in full, completed from reference TRBV2 and TRBJ2-7, reads EPEVTQTPSHQVTQMGQEVILRCVPISNHLYFYWYRQILGQKVEFLVSFYNNEISEKSEIFDDQFSVERPDGSNFTLKIRSTKLEDSAMYFCASRGDSYEQYFGPGTRLTVT.

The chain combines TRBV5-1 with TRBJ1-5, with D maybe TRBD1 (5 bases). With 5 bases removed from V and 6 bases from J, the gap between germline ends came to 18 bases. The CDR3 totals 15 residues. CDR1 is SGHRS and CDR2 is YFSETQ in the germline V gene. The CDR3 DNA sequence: TGCGCCAGCAGTCAAGACGGGGGAGTGGGTCAGCCCCAGCATTTT. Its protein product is CASSQDGGVGQPQHF.

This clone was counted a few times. CDR3 coding DNA: TGCAGCGTTGAAGATCCTTACACCTATGGCTACACCTTC. Its translation: CSVEDPYTYGYTF. The chain uses TRBV29-1 and TRBJ1-2; D gene unclear. Germline CDR1 reads SQVTM; CDR2 reads ANQGSEA. Trimming took 0 bases from V and 4 from J, leaving 9 bases between them. This CDR3 contains 13 residues.

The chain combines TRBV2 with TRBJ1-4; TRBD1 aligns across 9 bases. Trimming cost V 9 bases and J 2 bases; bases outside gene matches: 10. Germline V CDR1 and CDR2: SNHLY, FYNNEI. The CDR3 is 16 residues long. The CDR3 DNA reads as TGTGCCAGTTGCCGGGACAGGGCCTCGACTAATGAAAAACTGTTTTTT. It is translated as CASCRDRASTNEKLFF.

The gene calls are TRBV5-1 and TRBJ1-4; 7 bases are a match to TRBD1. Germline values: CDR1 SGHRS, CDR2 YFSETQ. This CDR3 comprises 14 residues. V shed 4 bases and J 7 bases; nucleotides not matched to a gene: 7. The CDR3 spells CASSLTRGAEKLFF. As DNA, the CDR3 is TGCGCCAGCAGCCTCACCAGGGGGGCTGAAAAACTGTTTTTT.

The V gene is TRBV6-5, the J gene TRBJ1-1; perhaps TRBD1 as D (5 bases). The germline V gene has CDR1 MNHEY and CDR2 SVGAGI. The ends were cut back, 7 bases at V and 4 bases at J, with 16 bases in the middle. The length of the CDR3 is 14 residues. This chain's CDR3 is CASKTGFGSTEAFF. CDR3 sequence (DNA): TGTGCCAGCAAAACAGGTTTTGGTAGCACTGAAGCTTTCTTT.

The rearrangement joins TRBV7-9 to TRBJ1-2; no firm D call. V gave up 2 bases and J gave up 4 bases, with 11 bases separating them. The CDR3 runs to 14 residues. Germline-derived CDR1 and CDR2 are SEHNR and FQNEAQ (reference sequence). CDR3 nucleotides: TGTGCCAGCAGCTTAACGCCTCGGGGCTATGGCTACACCTTC. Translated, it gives CASSLTPRGYGYTF.

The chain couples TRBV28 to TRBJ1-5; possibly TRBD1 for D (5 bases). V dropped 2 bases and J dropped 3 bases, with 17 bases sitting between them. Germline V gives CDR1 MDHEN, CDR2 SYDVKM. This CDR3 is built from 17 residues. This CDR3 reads CASSLQLLGVSNQPQHF. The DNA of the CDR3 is TGTGCCAGCAGTTTACAACTCCTAGGGGTCTCCAATCAGCCCCAGCATTTT.

This CDR3 reads CASSRSRDRTEAFF. In DNA, the CDR3 is TGTGCCAGCAGCCGCAGCCGGGACAGGACTGAAGCTTTCTTT. The V call is TRBV3-1 (or the pseudogene TRBV3-2), the J call TRBJ1-1; 8 nucleotides match TRBD1. Germline assignment: CDR1 LGHDT and CDR2 YNNKEL (reference sequence). This CDR3 contains 14 residues. V shed 4 bases and J 5 bases; nucleotides not matched to a gene: 6.

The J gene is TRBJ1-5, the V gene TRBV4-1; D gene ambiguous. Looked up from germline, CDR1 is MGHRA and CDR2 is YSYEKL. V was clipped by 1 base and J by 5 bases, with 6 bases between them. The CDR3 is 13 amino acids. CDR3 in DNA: TGCGCCAGCAGCCAAGCCGGGGATCAGCCCCAGCATTTT. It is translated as CASSQAGDQPQHF.

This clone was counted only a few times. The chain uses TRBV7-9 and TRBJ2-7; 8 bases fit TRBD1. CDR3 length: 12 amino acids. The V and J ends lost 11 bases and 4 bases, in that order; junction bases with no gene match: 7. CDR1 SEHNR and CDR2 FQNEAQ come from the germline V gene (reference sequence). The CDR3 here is CAYSQGAYEQYF. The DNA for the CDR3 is TGTGCCTATAGCCAGGGGGCGTACGAGCAGTACTTC.

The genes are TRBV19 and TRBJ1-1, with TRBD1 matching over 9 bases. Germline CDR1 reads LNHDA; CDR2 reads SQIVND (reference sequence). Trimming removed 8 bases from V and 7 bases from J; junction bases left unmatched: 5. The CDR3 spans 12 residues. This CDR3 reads CASGQGSIEAFF. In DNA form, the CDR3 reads TGTGCCAGTGGACAGGGGAGTATTGAAGCTTTCTTT.

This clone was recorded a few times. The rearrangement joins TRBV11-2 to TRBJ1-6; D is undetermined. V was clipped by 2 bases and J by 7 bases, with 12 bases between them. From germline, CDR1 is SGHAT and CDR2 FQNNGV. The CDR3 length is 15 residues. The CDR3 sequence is CASSLRRQLNSPLHF. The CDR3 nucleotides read TGTGCCAGCAGCTTAAGGCGGCAGCTGAATTCACCCCTCCACTTT.

The CDR3 spells CASSQVLDSGGAATDTQYF. CDR3 bases: TGCGCCAGCAGCCAAGTTTTGGATAGCGGGGGGGCCGCCACAGATACGCAGTATTTT. The chain employs TRBV4-1 and TRBJ2-3; 11 bases line up with TRBD2. V gave up 1 base and J gave up 2 bases; unmatched junction bases: 11. Germline loops: CDR1 MGHRA, CDR2 YSYEKL. This CDR3 has 19 residues.

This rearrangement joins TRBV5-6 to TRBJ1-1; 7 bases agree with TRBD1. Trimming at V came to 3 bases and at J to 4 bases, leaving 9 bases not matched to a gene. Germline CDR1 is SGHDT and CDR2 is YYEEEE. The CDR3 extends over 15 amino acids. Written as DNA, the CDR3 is TGTGCCAGCAGCTCTAGGACAGGCTGGGGCACTGAAGCTTTCTTT. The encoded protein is CASSSRTGWGTEAFF. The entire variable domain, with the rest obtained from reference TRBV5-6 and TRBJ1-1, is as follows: DAGVTQSPTHLIKTRGQQVTLRCSPKSGHDTVSWYQQALGQGPQFIFQYYEEEERQRGNFPDRFSGHQFPNYSSELNVNALLLGDSALYLCASSSRTGWGTEAFFGQGTRLTVV.

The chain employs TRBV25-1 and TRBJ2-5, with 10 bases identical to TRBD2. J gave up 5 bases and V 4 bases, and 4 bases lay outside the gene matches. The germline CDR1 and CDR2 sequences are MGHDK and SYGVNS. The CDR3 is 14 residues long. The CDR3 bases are TGTGCCAGCAGTGCTAGCGGGGGATCCGAGACCCAGTACTTC. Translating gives CASSASGGSETQYF.

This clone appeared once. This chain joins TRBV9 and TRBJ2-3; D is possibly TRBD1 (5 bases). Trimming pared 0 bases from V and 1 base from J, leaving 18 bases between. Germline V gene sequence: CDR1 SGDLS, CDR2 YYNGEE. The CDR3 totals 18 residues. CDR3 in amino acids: CASSVGVGHQLGTDTQYF. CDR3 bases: TGTGCCAGCAGCGTAGGTGTCGGACACCAGCTTGGCACAGATACGCAGTATTTT.

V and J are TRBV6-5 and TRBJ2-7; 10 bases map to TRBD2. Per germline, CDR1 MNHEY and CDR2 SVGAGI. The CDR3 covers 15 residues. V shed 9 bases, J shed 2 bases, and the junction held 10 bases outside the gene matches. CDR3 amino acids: CASTRGLAFTYEQYF. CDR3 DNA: TGTGCCAGTACCCGGGGACTAGCGTTTACCTACGAGCAGTACTTC.

The CDR3 DNA follows: TGTGCCAGCAGTACAGGGAATACTAACTATGGCTACACCTTC. Translation: CASSTGNTNYGYTF. The chain couples TRBV2 to TRBJ1-2; D is possibly TRBD1 (6 bases). The CDR3 is 14 residues long. V dropped 5 bases and J dropped 0 bases, with 10 bases sitting between them. Germline CDR1 is SNHLY and CDR2 is FYNNEI.

The CDR3 sequence: CASSHVPREDTEAFF. As DNA, the CDR3 is TGTGCCAGCAGCCACGTTCCCAGGGAGGACACTGAAGCTTTCTTT. This chain uses TRBV3-1 (or the pseudogene TRBV3-2) with TRBJ1-1; tentatively, D is TRBD1 (5 bases). The CDR3 extends over 15 amino acids. The V gene's germline CDR1 is LGHDT and CDR2 YNNKEL (reference sequence). Trimming took off 3 bases at V and 3 bases at J, with 14 bases between the two ends.

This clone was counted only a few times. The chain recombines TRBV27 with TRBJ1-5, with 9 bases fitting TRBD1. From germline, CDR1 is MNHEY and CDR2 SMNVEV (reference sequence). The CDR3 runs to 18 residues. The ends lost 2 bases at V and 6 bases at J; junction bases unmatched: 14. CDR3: CASSLGQGTLLGSQPQHF. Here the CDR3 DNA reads TGTGCCAGCAGTTTAGGACAGGGGACCCTTTTGGGAAGTCAGCCCCAGCATTTT.

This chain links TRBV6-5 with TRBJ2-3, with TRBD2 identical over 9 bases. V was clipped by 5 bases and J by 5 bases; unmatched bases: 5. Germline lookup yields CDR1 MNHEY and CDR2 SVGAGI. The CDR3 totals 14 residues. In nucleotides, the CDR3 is TGTGCCAGCAGTCGCGGGGGGGCCCAAGATACGCAGTATTTT. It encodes CASSRGGAQDTQYF.

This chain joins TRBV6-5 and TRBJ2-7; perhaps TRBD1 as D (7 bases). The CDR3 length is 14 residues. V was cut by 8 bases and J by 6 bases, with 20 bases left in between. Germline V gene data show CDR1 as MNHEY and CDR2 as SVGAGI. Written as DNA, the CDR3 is TGTGCCAGCGGGGCGGGAACCAGGGGGGTCGAGCAGTACTTC. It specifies CASGAGTRGVEQYF.